Shown below are 12 T cell receptor beta chains from a single sample sequenced in a study of response to subunit inactivated influenza vaccine. TCRdb re-called the RT-PCR reads with MiXCR, one entry per CDR3 protein. Among 590,000 or so distinct CDR3 sequences, 12% to 15% were seen once, and the ten largest hold about 7.6%. The sequencing used PBMCs from blood, collected approximately 15 days before vaccination. The receptors were sampled from a man aged 50-59 years who received an inactivated influenza vaccine.

This clonotype was observed a few times. This chain links TRBV3-1 with TRBJ2-1; 7 nucleotides agree with TRBD1. This CDR3 has 17 residues. In germline, CDR1 is LGHDT, CDR2 YNNKEL (reference sequence). The J segment lost 9 bases and the V segment lost 0 bases, leaving 14 bases of the junction unmatched. The CDR3 nucleotides read TGTGCCAGCAGCCAAGACGCGATGACAGGGTTCCTCAGTGAGCAGTTCTTC. Translating gives CASSQDAMTGFLSEQFF.

The CDR3 coding sequence is TGCAGTGCTAGGGGGATAGCGGCGAACACCGGGGAGCTGTTTTTT. Amino acids: CSARGIAANTGELFF. The rearrangement joins TRBV20-1 to TRBJ2-2; D may be TRBD2 (6 bases). Trimming shortened V by 3 bases and J by 0 bases, and 11 bases separated the two germline ends. The CDR3 totals 15 residues. CDR1 DFQATT and CDR2 SNEGSKA come from the germline V gene (reference sequence).

This chain uses TRBV7-8 with TRBJ1-5, with D perhaps matching TRBD1 (6 bases). The CDR3 loop spans 14 amino acids. The V end lost 5 bases, the J end lost 6 bases, and 14 bases lay between the germline ends. The germline V gene encodes CDR1 SGHVS and CDR2 FQNEAQ. CDR3 loop: CASSQGTTGQPQHF. The CDR3 nucleotides are TGTGCCAGCAGCCAGGGGACGACTGGTCAGCCCCAGCATTTT.

This CDR3 is CASSLVAGAGELFF. The DNA for the CDR3 is TGTGCCAGCAGCTTAGTAGCGGGGGCCGGGGAGCTGTTTTTT. The J gene is TRBJ2-2, the V gene TRBV7-6, with 9 bases lining up with TRBD2. CDR1 is SGHVS and CDR2 is FNYEAQ in the germline V gene. Trimming at V came to 1 base and at J to 6 bases, leaving 0 bases not matched to a gene. The CDR3 loop spans 14 amino acids.

In this sample, this clonotype turned up a few times. The chain links TRBV5-1 to TRBJ1-5, with 7 positions matching TRBD1. The CDR3 totals 15 residues. CDR1 and CDR2 from the germline V gene are SGHRS and YFSETQ. V was pared by 0 bases and J by 2 bases, with 2 bases of the junction left unmatched. The CDR3 bases are TGCGCCAGCAGCTTGGATACAGGGGGCAATCAGCCCCAGCATTTT. It is translated as CASSLDTGGNQPQHF.

This clonotype came up many times. The chain uses TRBV5-5 and TRBJ2-1; 10 nucleotides agree with TRBD1. With 5 bases clipped from V and 4 bases from J, the junction kept 6 bases outside the gene matches. Germline CDR1 is SGHKS and CDR2 is YYEKEE (reference sequence). CDR3 length: 15 amino acids. CDR3 DNA: TGTGCCAGCAGTTTTCCGGGACAGGGGTACAATGAGCAGTTCTTC. Translation: CASSFPGQGYNEQFF.

This clonotype was counted at least ten times. The V call is TRBV7-8, the J call TRBJ1-1, with a weak D call TRBD1 (5 bases). The ends were cut back, 2 bases at V and 10 bases at J, with 14 bases in the middle. CDR3 size: 13 residues. Germline V lookup: CDR1 SGHVS, CDR2 FQNEAQ. The DNA of the CDR3 is TGTGCCAGCAGCTTATCAAGACAGTTGGGAGCTTTCTTT. Its translation is CASSLSRQLGAFF.

In this sample, this clonotype turned up a few times. The J gene is TRBJ2-2, the V gene TRBV3-1; 13 nucleotides agree with TRBD2. This CDR3 is built from 20 residues. Trimming took 0 bases from V and 4 from J; bases not matched to a gene: 11. CDR1 and CDR2 from the germline V gene are LGHDT and YNNKEL (reference sequence). The CDR3 DNA reads as TGTGCCAGCAGCCAAGACCCCCGACTAGCGGGGGGCGGTAGCACCGGGGAGCTGTTTTTT. Translated: CASSQDPRLAGGGSTGELFF.

This clonotype has only a few counts. This chain joins TRBV7-9 and TRBJ2-5; 9 bases are a match to TRBD2. V trimming: 4 bases; J trimming: 1 base; junction bases outside the gene matches: 4. The CDR3 is made up of 15 amino acids. Looked up from germline, CDR1 is SEHNR and CDR2 is FQNEAQ (reference sequence). Written as DNA, the CDR3 is TGTGCCAGCAGCTCTGGGGGACTAGCCCAAGAGACCCAGTACTTC. Protein: CASSSGGLAQETQYF.

This clonotype came up a few times. The gene calls are TRBV9 and TRBJ1-2; tentatively, D is TRBD1 (5 bases). Germline V CDR1 and CDR2: SGDLS, YYNGEE. There are 13 residues in the CDR3. With 3 bases removed from V and 5 bases from J, the gap between germline ends came to 11 bases. CDR3 amino acids: CASSAGGFYGYTF. The CDR3 DNA reads TGTGCCAGCAGCGCGGGGGGTTTTTATGGCTACACCTTC.

The V gene is TRBV9, the J gene TRBJ2-5; 10 bases map to TRBD2. CDR1 is SGDLS and CDR2 is YYNGEE in the germline V gene. J lost 0 bases, V lost 0 bases, and 2 bases had no gene match. The CDR3 has 16 residues. The CDR3 region is CASSVASGRHQETQYF. The CDR3 nucleotides are TGTGCCAGCAGCGTAGCTAGCGGGAGACACCAAGAGACCCAGTACTTC.

This chain connects TRBV18 to TRBJ2-1, with no clear D. V lost 2 bases and J 6 bases, leaving 17 bases between the germline ends. Germline CDR1 and CDR2: KGHSH and LQKENI. CDR3 size: 16 residues. The CDR3 loop reads CASSPSTASGTNEQFF. The CDR3 DNA reads as TGTGCCAGCTCACCAAGTACCGCGTCCGGCACCAATGAGCAGTTCTTC.